This TCR beta chain derives from a study of T cell responses to AZD1222 COVID-19 vaccine. Clones were sequenced by immunoSEQ multiplex PCR, and TCRdb holds only the in-frame ones, with some missing. The repertoire holds 120,000 to 150,000 clones, with around 88% as singletons. Sequences were derived from peripheral blood, sampled on day 0 of AZD1222 vaccination. The TCR originated in an adult in good health.

CDR3 coding DNA: TGTGCCAGCAGCTCACAACTAGCGGGAGGCACCGGGGAGCTGTTTTTT. Translating it yields CASSSQLAGGTGELFF. The rearrangement joins TRBV7-3 to TRBJ2-2; 12 bases agree with TRBD2. Germline CDR1 SGHTA, CDR2 FQGTGA. Trimming at V came to 4 bases and at J to 4 bases, leaving 4 bases not matched to a gene. This CDR3 has 16 amino acids.